This record covers a single T cell receptor (beta chain). Its antigen remains unidentified. Trimming cost V 1 base and J 5 bases, with 5 bases left between them. The CDR3 length is 12 residues. Per germline, CDR1 LNHDA and CDR2 SQIVND (reference sequence). The method was immunoSEQ multiplex PCR; TCRdb's version includes in-frame clones alone and lacks a portion of them. The table lists millions of clones, about 92% of them singletons, with 0.3% to 0.4% in the top ten. The sample belongs to a study of shared clonotypes between healthy human individuals. The wider study: There were three CD4 naive, three CD4 memory, two CD8 naive and one CD8 memory plates per donor. Study-level findings and limits: The four-donor shared clonotypes exceeded non-shared clonotypes in generation probability, with non-shared ones scoring lower.

The chain has TRBV19 and TRBJ1-2; D not certain. The sample taken for sequencing was naive CD4+ T cells from PBMCs. As to subset: CD45RA+ positively selected. The sequence derives from a man younger than 35 in good health. Some clones in this sample may be carry-over from other donors' samples. CDR3 in amino acids: CASSIVPYGYTF. For the CDR3, the DNA is TGTGCCAGTAGTATAGTGCCGTATGGCTACACCTTC.